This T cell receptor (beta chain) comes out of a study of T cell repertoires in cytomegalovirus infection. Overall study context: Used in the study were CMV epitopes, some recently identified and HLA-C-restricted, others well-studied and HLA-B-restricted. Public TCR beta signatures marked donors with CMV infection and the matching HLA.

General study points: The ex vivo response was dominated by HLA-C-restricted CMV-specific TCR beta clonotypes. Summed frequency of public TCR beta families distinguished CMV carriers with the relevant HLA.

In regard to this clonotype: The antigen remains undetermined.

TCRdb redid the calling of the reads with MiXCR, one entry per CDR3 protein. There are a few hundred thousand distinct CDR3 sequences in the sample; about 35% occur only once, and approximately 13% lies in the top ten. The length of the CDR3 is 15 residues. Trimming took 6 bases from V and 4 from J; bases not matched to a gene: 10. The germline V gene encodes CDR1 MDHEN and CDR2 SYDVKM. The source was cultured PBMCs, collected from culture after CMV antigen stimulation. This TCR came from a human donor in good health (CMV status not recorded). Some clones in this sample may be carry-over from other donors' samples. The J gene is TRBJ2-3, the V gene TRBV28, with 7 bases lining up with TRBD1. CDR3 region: CASSPTGTAADTQYF. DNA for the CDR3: TGTGCCAGCAGCCCAACTGGGACAGCCGCAGATACGCAGTATTTT.